A single sample gave rise to the 24 T cell receptor beta chains below, sequenced in a study of cytomegalovirus exposure and HLA in healthy donors. The PCR ran on 60 Vbeta and 13 Jbeta primers. Only in-frame clones appear in the TCRdb table, and some are missing; sequencing was by immunoSEQ multiplex PCR. The table includes tens of thousands of clones, 80% detected once. Sequencing was carried out using PBMCs. All receptors derive from a male donor in good health and CMV-seronegative.

CDR3 residues: CASSLGTGGSPLHF. For the CDR3, the DNA is TGTGCCAGCAGCTTAGGGACAGGGGGCTCACCCCTCCACTTT. The chain carries TRBV7-9 and TRBJ1-6; 11 nucleotides match TRBD1. The ends lost 1 base at V and 10 bases at J; junction bases unmatched: 0. CDR1 and CDR2 from the germline V gene are SEHNR and FQNEAQ (reference sequence). This CDR3 spans 14 amino acids.

The chain has TRBV7-3 and TRBJ2-7, with 10 bases fitting TRBD1. The CDR3 sequence is 13 residues long. Germline CDR1 reads SGHTA; CDR2 reads FQGTGA. With V trimmed by 4 bases and J by 3 bases, 0 bases remained unmatched. The CDR3 coding sequence is TGTGCCAGCAGCTGGACAGGGGGCTACGAGCAGTACTTC. Translating it yields CASSWTGGYEQYF.

This clone was found once. The chain combines TRBV5-6 with TRBJ2-1; D may be TRBD1 (5 bases). Trimming stripped 1 base from V and 5 bases from J, with 10 bases between. The CDR3 is made up of 14 amino acids. The V gene's germline CDR1 is SGHDT and CDR2 YYEEEE. The CDR3 coding sequence is TGTGCCAGCAGCTTGAGGGGAATTAACAATGAGCAGTTCTTC. It yields the protein CASSLRGINNEQFF.

This clone turned up a few times. This sequence joins TRBV27 and TRBJ2-7, with D unresolved. CDR3 size: 13 residues. Germline-derived CDR1 and CDR2 are MNHEY and SMNVEV (reference sequence). With 1 base removed from V and 7 bases from J, the gap between germline ends came to 11 bases. Written as DNA, the CDR3 is TGTGCCAGCAGTTTATGCGCACAGTGTGAGCAGTACTTC. As protein: CASSLCAQCEQYF.

In its sample, this clone was seen once. The chain employs TRBV29-1 and TRBJ2-3; 10 bases match TRBD2. Germline assignment: CDR1 SQVTM and CDR2 ANQGSEA. This CDR3 has 13 residues. V lost 5 bases to trimming and J lost 3 bases; unmatched junction nucleotides: 2. CDR3 sequence: CSVRTSGTDTQYF. The DNA of the CDR3 is TGCAGCGTTCGGACTAGCGGAACAGATACGCAGTATTTT.

This rearrangement joins TRBV30 to TRBJ1-5; 9 nucleotides line up with TRBD1. CDR1 and CDR2 (germline): GTSNPN, SVGIG (reference sequence). J gave up 2 bases and V 1 base, and 12 bases lay outside the gene matches. The CDR3 is made up of 18 amino acids. CDR3 bases: TGTGCCTGGAGTGGGGGGACAGGGACTATTAAGGGCAATCAGCCCCAGCATTTT. Translated: CAWSGGTGTIKGNQPQHF.

CDR3 in amino acids: CASTVNRDSRYYGYTF. As DNA, the CDR3 is TGTGCCAGCACAGTAAACCGGGACTCACGCTACTATGGCTACACCTTC. The chain links TRBV5-4 to TRBJ1-2, with TRBD1 as a possible D gene (5 bases). The V and J ends lost 6 bases and 3 bases respectively, with 21 bases between them. There are 16 residues in the CDR3. Looked up from germline, CDR1 is SGHNT and CDR2 is YYREEE (reference sequence).

The gene calls are TRBV7-9 and TRBJ2-1, with 9 bases that match TRBD2. In germline, CDR1 is SEHNR, CDR2 FQNEAQ (reference sequence). The CDR3 is 15 amino acids. Germline trimming cut 4 bases from V and 5 bases from J; bases unmatched to any gene: 6. CDR3 bases: TGTGCCAGCAGCTCACCGGGGACTAGCCACAATGAGCAGTTCTTC. Encoded protein: CASSSPGTSHNEQFF. The complete variable domain, with remaining parts taken from reference TRBV7-9 and TRBJ2-1, reads DTGVSQNPRHKITKRGQNVTFRCDPISEHNRLYWYRQTLGQGPEFLTYFQNEAQLEKSRLLSDRFSAERPKGSFSTLEIQRTEQGDSAMYLCASSSPGTSHNEQFFGPGTRLTVL.

The chain uses TRBV5-1 and TRBJ1-2; 9 nucleotides match TRBD1. Germline values: CDR1 SGHRS, CDR2 YFSETQ. The CDR3 runs to 14 residues. V lost 4 bases, J lost 4 bases, and 5 bases stayed unmatched. In DNA, the CDR3 is TGCGCCAGCAGCCCTGGACAGGGGATCTATGGCTACACCTTC. Its translation is CASSPGQGIYGYTF.

The J gene is TRBJ2-5, the V gene TRBV27; D perhaps matches TRBD1 (6 bases). The CDR3 consists of 15 residues. Germline CDR1 MNHEY, CDR2 SMNVEV (reference sequence). V was pared by 4 bases and J by 5 bases, with 17 bases between. The DNA of the CDR3 is TGTGCCAGCAGTTCTACGGGGACATCGGACGAGACCCAGTACTTC. This translates into CASSSTGTSDETQYF.

This chain connects TRBV18 to TRBJ2-7; D unclear. In germline, CDR1 is KGHSH, CDR2 LQKENI. CDR3 size: 13 residues. V was pared by 3 bases and J by 0 bases, with 6 bases between. The CDR3 sequence is CASSPPSSYEQYF. The CDR3 DNA is TGTGCCAGCTCACCGCCGAGCTCCTACGAGCAGTACTTC.

V gene TRBV2 combines with J gene TRBJ1-2, with D possibly being TRBD1 (5 bases). In germline, CDR1 is SNHLY, CDR2 FYNNEI. Trimming left V 2 bases short and J 4 bases short, with 11 bases between. The CDR3 covers 14 residues. The CDR3 sequence is CASSERGASYGYTF. DNA for the CDR3: TGTGCCAGCAGTGAACGCGGGGCCAGCTATGGCTACACCTTC.

The chain employs TRBV7-9 and TRBJ2-5, with D maybe TRBD1 (5 bases). The V gene lost 1 base and the J gene lost 5 bases, with 14 bases spanning the gap. The CDR3 is made up of 15 amino acids. CDR1 is SEHNR, CDR2 FQNEAQ, per germline (reference sequence). CDR3 DNA sequence: TGTGCCAGCAGCTTAGGACCGACAGTGTGGGAGACCCAGTACTTC. It specifies CASSLGPTVWETQYF.

The genes are TRBV15 and TRBJ2-1; D unresolved. V was cut by 6 bases and J by 6 bases, with 12 bases left in between. There are 13 residues in the CDR3. Germline V lookup: CDR1 LNHNV, CDR2 YYDKDF (reference sequence). CDR3 sequence (DNA): TGTGCCACCAGAGACTCCTCGTCCAATGAGCAGTTCTTC. This translates into CATRDSSSNEQFF.

This sequence joins TRBV6-5 and TRBJ1-2; maybe TRBD1 (5 bases). The CDR3 length is 14 residues. Germline values: CDR1 MNHEY, CDR2 SVGAGI. Trimming left V 2 bases short and J 4 bases short, with 11 bases between. The DNA of the CDR3 is TGTGCCAGCAGTTACGTACAGGCACCCTATGGCTACACCTTC. It translates to CASSYVQAPYGYTF.

The V gene is TRBV5-6, the J gene TRBJ2-1; TRBD2 aligns across 12 bases. Unmatched junction bases numbered 10, after V lost 4 bases and J lost 5 bases. Germline CDR1 and CDR2: SGHDT and YYEEEE. This CDR3 contains 17 residues. CDR3 sequence: CASSSSSGRASDNEQFF. Here the CDR3 DNA reads TGTGCCAGCAGCAGCTCTAGCGGGAGGGCCTCGGACAATGAGCAGTTCTTC.

This clone was recorded a few times. The chain carries TRBV6-1 and TRBJ1-4, with D maybe TRBD1 (6 bases). From germline, CDR1 is MNHNS and CDR2 SASEGT. The CDR3 length is 14 residues. The V gene lost 2 bases and the J gene lost 7 bases, with 11 bases spanning the gap. This chain's CDR3 is CASSETRGREKLFF. The DNA of the CDR3 is TGTGCCAGCAGTGAAACCAGGGGACGTGAAAAACTGTTTTTT.

This clone showed up just once. The chain is built from TRBV6-5 and TRBJ1-4; the D gene is possibly TRBD1 (5 bases). In germline, CDR1 is MNHEY, CDR2 SVGAGI. V was clipped by 6 bases and J by 1 base, with 12 bases between them. This CDR3 comprises 15 residues. CDR3 DNA: TGTGCCAGCAGATCTACCAGGGTAACTAATGAAAAACTGTTTTTT. Amino acids: CASRSTRVTNEKLFF.

The chain uses TRBV6-5 and TRBJ2-1; TRBD2 might be the D (7 bases). The CDR3 sequence is 15 residues long. Between the trimmed V and J ends, which lost 5 bases and 4 bases, there was a span of 15 bases. Germline V gene lookup returns CDR1 MNHEY and CDR2 SVGAGI. CDR3 in DNA: TGTGCCAGCAGTGCGGGGGCGGGTGGTTACAATGAGCAGTTCTTC. Translated, it gives CASSAGAGGYNEQFF.

A remark on this clone: Compared with germline, one end of the junction differs, possibly owing to a read error. The chain combines TRBV5-1 with TRBJ2-1; either TRBD1 or TRBD2 may fit D (5 bases each). The CDR3 sequence is 15 residues long. Germline lookup yields CDR1 SGHRS and CDR2 YFSETQ. The CDR3, as DNA: TGCGTCAGCAGCTTGGACTCCTCAGGGCACAGGGAGCAGTTCTTC. Its translation: CVSSLDSSGHREQFF.

The sample holds one count of this clone. V usage is TRBV2 and J usage is TRBJ1-5; TRBD1 might be the D (5 bases). Germline V CDR1 and CDR2: SNHLY, FYNNEI. There are 15 residues in the CDR3. V gave up 7 bases and J gave up 1 base, with 14 bases separating them. The chain's CDR3 is CASTIGGRSNQPQHF. In nucleotides, the CDR3 is TGTGCCAGCACCATCGGGGGTCGGAGCAATCAGCCCCAGCATTTT.

The V gene is TRBV7-9, the J gene TRBJ1-6, with a possible D match to TRBD1 (6 bases). The CDR3 has 16 amino acids. Germline V CDR1 and CDR2: SEHNR, FQNEAQ (reference sequence). V gave up 3 bases and J gave up 7 bases, with 16 bases separating them. The CDR3 loop is CASSFGRGSGNSPLHF. CDR3 bases: TGTGCCAGCAGCTTCGGCAGGGGTTCGGGAAATTCACCCCTCCACTTT.

The chain is built from TRBV30 and TRBJ1-2; D might be TRBD1 (6 bases). V dropped 3 bases and J dropped 8 bases, with 10 bases sitting between them. This CDR3 contains 11 residues. CDR1 is GTSNPN, CDR2 SVGIG, per germline (reference sequence). This CDR3 is CAWRWGGGYTF. DNA of the CDR3: TGTGCCTGGAGGTGGGGGGGCGGCTACACCTTC.

This chain links TRBV5-4 with TRBJ2-7; 7 nucleotides match TRBD2. CDR1 SGHNT and CDR2 YYREEE come from the germline V gene (reference sequence). The CDR3 spans 14 residues. After removal of 4 bases from V and 3 bases from J, the junction contained 7 bases not matched to a gene. This chain's CDR3 is CASSPAGKLYEQYF. The CDR3 DNA is TGTGCCAGCAGCCCAGCGGGAAAACTCTACGAGCAGTACTTC.